The entry that follows covers one T cell receptor (beta chain) sequence. Its cognate antigen has yet to be identified. No base quality information exists; no much larger clone differs at one position. This sample stems from a study of beta chain features in type 1 diabetes (dated by TCRdb to between 2017 and 2018). At the level of the whole study: Mean age, gender distribution, total cell number and subset yield were not different between patients and healthy donors. Across all samples, some 99 million sorted cells were examined, and cell number per subset correlated strongly with RNA yield. The study compared the TCRB repertoires of sorted circulating CD4+ T cell subsets in recently diagnosed type 1 diabetes patients with those in matched healthy donors. Whereas all 30 or so donors provided naive and central memory subsets, regulatory and stem cell-like memory subsets were isolated from just 8 patients and roughly 8 healthy donors.

General study outcomes and caveats: Naive, central memory and regulatory TCRB repertoires appeared more similar among patients than among healthy donors. Shorter templates might have been favored by PCR, but patient and control samples were amplified and corrected together, so both groups would have been affected equally by any skew. Because cDNA was sequenced instead of genomic DNA, highly expressing activated cells could be over-represented, though the groups showed no difference in activation or CD3 levels. Fewer insertions and more nucleotide deletions at VDJ recombination sites were observed in patients with type 1 diabetes, implying thymic rearrangement abnormalities. Because the HLA sub-analyses included only small numbers of individuals, any influence of HLA type on TCRB rearrangement was left unresolved. A moderate but significant shortening of TCRB CDR3 length was observed in type 1 diabetes patients in all four CD4+ subsets.

Each donor gave one peripheral blood draw, averaging approximately 120 mL, which was collected into heparinised tubes. Naive, central memory, regulatory and stem cell-like memory CD4+ T cells were sorted on a BD FACSAria II using a panel including CD45RO, CCR7, CD25, CD127, CD95 and CD27. Every sorted population had a purity above 95%. PBMCs were isolated immediately by Lymphoprep density gradient centrifugation and stained directly without culture. To minimize batch effects, samples were stained and sorted in pairs, one healthy donor with one patient per experiment. The High Capacity cDNA Reverse Transcription Kit was used to reverse transcribe all of the isolated RNA, meaning that expressed TCRB transcripts were what got sequenced. Naive, central memory and regulatory T cell samples underwent deep immunoSEQ sequencing, averaging around 3.6 million total reads per sample. Sorted cells were lysed in RLT buffer and RNA was extracted with DNase-treated RNeasy Micro or Mini kits, depending on cell number. Each cell subset was processed on its own to prevent cross-contamination, while patient and healthy donor samples were processed together. The immunoSEQ multiplex PCR was used to amplify TCRB sequences from cDNA, generating 87-bp fragments that spanned the CDR3 region. The amplicons were sequenced using the Illumina HiSeq platform. The original pipeline was this. Synthetic template baselines were used to correct PCR bias computationally, reads within Hamming distance 2 were collapsed, and singletons that could not be merged were discarded. Reads were aligned to IMGT to assign V, D and J genes, CDR3 length, and insertions or deletions at six rearrangement sites. Within each subset, clonotype counts were normalized to sorted cell number, and only after that were true diversity and Gini coefficients computed with the tcR R package. Repertoire sharing was quantified using the overlap coefficient calculated on TCRB nucleotide sequences. Out-of-frame TCRB sequences from naive cells were analyzed to stand in for the pre-selection repertoire. TCRdb provides this immuneACCESS table in a form limited to in-frame rearrangements. Some clones are lacking; in checked studies, under half of them reflect an unresolved V gene, and why the rest are absent is not known. V and J calls and clone size follow that table, whereas D and trimming were derived from the DNA. The sample contains hundreds of thousands of clones, 10% to 15% of them found a single time. Of the sample, around 0.02% is held by the ten largest clones.

The CDR1 and CDR2 encoded by the germline V gene (reference sequence) are SEHNR and FQNEAQ. V loses 2 bases, J loses 0 bases, and the germline ends lie 16 bases apart. Reading from cysteine to phenylalanine, the CDR3 counts 17 amino acids. The kept DNA is CDR3 alone, 51 bases in frame from the first base. This receptor was identified in a young man in good health. The rearrangement combines TRBV7-9 with TRBJ1-2, with the D gene not confidently named. The sequenced material came from naive CD4+ T cells from blood. The cell subset or site label corresponds to: true naive CD4+ T cells. The CDR3 loop reads CASSLKAGGLPNYGYTF. The DNA sequence is TGTGCCAGCAGCTTAAAGGCGGGTGGACTCCCTAACTATGGCTACACCTTC.